Many counts were recorded for the clone carrying this TCR beta chain. Its antigen is as yet unknown. The sample originates from a study of T cells after yellow fever vaccination. Overall study: For low cell numbers, libraries were made with SMART-Seq v4 Ultra Low Input.

TCR cDNA was made by 5'RACE template switching, adding a universal primer site and UMIs. TCRdb re-analysed the 5' RACE reads in MiXCR, keeping a single row per CDR3 protein. The table has around 160,000 distinct CDR3 sequences, about 7% seen once; the top ten hold over 2%. Study results and caveats: A limited proportion of clonotypes was detected within both the CD4 and CD8 compartments. Boosting was followed by the reappearance of most primary-vaccination clones (about 97% CD4, about 90% CD8).

The CDR3 has 14 amino acids. V shed 5 bases and J shed 5 bases, with 15 bases lying between them. CDR1 and CDR2 from the germline V gene are SEHNR and FQNEAQ (reference sequence). The TCR was taken from a man younger than 35 who received the YFV17D yellow fever vaccine. V is TRBV7-9 and J is TRBJ1-1; TRBD1 might be the D (6 bases). The sequences come from CD4+ T cells sorted from PBMCs, collected about 5 days after the first yellow fever vaccination. The DNA of the CDR3 is TGTGCCAGCAGCCCCCGGCAGGGGAGAACTGAAGCTTTCTTT. It translates to CASSPRQGRTEAFF.